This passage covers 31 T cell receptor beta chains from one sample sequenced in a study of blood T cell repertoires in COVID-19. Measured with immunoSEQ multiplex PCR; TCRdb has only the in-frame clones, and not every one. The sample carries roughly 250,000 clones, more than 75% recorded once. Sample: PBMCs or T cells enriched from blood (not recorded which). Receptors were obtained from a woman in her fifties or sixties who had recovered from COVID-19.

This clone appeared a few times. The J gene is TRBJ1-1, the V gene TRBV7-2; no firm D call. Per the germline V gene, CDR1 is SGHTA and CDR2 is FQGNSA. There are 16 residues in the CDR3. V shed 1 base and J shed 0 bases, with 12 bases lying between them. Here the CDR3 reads CASSLGLARMNTEAFF. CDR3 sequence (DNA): TGTGCCAGCAGCTTAGGGCTAGCCCGAATGAACACTGAAGCTTTCTTT.

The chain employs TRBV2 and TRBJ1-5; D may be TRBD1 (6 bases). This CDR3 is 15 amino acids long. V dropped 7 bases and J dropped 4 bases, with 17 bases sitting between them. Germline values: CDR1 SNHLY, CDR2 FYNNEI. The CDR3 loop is CASTLGNRDNQPQHF. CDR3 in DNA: TGTGCCAGCACCCTGGGAAACAGGGATAATCAGCCCCAGCATTTT.

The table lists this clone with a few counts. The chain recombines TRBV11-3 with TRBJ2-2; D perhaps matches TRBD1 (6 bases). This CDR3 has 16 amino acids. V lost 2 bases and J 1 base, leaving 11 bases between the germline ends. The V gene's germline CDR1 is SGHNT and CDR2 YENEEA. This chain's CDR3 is CASSLYGTQNTGELFF. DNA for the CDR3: TGTGCCAGCAGCTTATACGGGACACAGAACACCGGGGAGCTGTTTTTT.

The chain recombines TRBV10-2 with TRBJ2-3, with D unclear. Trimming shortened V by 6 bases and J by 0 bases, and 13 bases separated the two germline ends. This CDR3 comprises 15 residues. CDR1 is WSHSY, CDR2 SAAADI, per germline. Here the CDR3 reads CASRDLGASTDTQYF. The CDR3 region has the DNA TGCGCCAGCAGAGATTTAGGAGCGAGCACAGATACGCAGTATTTT.

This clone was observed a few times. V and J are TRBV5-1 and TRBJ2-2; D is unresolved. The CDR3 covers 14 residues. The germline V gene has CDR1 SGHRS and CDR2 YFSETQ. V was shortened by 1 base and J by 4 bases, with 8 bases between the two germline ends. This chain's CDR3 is CASSLSGSTGELFF. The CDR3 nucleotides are TGCGCCAGCAGCTTGTCAGGATCCACCGGGGAGCTGTTTTTT.

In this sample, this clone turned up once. CDR3 DNA: TGTGCCATCAGTGACCCCCTCAATGAGCAGTTCTTC. Translating gives CAISDPLNEQFF. V gene TRBV10-3 combines with J gene TRBJ2-1; no clear D. Germline CDR1 reads ENHRY; CDR2 reads SYGVKD. V shed 3 bases and J shed 6 bases, with 6 bases lying between them. The CDR3 runs to 12 residues.

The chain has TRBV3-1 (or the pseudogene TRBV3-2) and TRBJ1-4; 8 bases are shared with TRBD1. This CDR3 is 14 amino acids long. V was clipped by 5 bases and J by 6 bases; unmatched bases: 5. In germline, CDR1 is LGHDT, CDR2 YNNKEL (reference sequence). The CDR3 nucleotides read TGTGCCAGCAGCAACAGGGGGAGGGATGAAAAACTGTTTTTT. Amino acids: CASSNRGRDEKLFF.

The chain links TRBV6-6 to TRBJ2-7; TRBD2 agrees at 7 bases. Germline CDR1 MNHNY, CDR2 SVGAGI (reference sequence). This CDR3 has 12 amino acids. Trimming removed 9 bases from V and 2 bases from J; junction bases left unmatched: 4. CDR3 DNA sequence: TGTGCCAGGGGCGGGGGAACCTACGAGCAGTACTTC. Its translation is CARGGGTYEQYF.

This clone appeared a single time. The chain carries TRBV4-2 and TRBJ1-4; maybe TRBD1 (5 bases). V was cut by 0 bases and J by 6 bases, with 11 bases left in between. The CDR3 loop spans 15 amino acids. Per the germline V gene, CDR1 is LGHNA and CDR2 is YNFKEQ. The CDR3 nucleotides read TGTGCCAGCAGCCAAGATCCAGGGCTGGATGAAAAACTGTTTTTT. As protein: CASSQDPGLDEKLFF.

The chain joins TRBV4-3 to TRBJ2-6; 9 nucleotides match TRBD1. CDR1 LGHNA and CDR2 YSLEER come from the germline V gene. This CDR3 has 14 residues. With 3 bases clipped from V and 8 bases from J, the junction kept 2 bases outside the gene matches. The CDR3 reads CASSQGTGSNVLTF. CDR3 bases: TGCGCCAGCAGCCAGGGGACAGGGTCCAACGTCCTGACTTTC.

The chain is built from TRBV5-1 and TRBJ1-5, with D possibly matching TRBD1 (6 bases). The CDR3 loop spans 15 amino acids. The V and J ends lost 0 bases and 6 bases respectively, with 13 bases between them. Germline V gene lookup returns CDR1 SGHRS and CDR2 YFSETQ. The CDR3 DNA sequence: TGCGCCAGCAGCTTGGAGGGGGTAGGGGGTCAGCCCCAGCATTTT. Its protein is CASSLEGVGGQPQHF. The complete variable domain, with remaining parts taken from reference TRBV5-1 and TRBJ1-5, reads KAGVTQTPRYLIKTRGQQVTLSCSPISGHRSVSWYQQTPGQGLQFLFEYFSETQRNKGNFPGRFSGRQFSNSRSEMNVSTLELGDSALYLCASSLEGVGGQPQHFGDGTRLSIL.

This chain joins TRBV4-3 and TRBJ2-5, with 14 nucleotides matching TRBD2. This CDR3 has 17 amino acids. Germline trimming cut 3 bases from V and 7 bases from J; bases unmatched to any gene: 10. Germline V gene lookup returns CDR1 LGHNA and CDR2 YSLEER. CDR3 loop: CASSQAGTSGRGVTQYF. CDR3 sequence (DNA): TGCGCCAGCAGCCAGGCCGGGACTAGCGGGAGAGGGGTGACCCAGTACTTC.

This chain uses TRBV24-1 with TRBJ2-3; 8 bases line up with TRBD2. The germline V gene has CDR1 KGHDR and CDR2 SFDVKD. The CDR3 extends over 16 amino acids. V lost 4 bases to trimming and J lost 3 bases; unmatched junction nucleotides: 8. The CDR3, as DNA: TGTGCCACCAGTGAGTCCAGCGGGGGCGCTACAGATACGCAGTATTTT. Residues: CATSESSGGATDTQYF.

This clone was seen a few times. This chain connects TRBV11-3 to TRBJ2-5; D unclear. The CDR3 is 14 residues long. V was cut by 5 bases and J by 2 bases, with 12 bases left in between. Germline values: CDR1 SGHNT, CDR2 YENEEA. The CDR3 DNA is TGTGCCAGCAGCCCCTCTGGCAGGCAAGAGACCCAGTACTTC. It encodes CASSPSGRQETQYF.

The DNA of the CDR3 is TGTGCCAGCACCAATGTTGGGGGACTTCCGCAAGAGACCCAGTACTTC. Translating it yields CASTNVGGLPQETQYF. This chain links TRBV5-6 with TRBJ2-5, with D maybe TRBD2 (6 bases). Trimming took 6 bases from V and 2 from J, leaving 20 bases between them. This CDR3 is built from 16 residues. Germline V gene lookup returns CDR1 SGHDT and CDR2 YYEEEE.

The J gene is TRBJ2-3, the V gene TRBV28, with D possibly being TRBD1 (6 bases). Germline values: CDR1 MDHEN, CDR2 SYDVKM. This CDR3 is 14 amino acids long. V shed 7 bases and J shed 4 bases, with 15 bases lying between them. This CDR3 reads CASKSGDVADTQYF. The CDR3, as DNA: TGTGCCAGCAAGTCAGGGGATGTGGCAGATACGCAGTATTTT.

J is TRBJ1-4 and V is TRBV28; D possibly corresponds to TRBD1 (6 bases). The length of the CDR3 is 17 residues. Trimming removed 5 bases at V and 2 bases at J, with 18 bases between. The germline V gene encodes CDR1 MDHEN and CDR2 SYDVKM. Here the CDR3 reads CASSTGKTRGTNEKLFF. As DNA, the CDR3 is TGTGCCAGCAGTACAGGGAAGACGAGAGGCACTAATGAAAAACTGTTTTTT.

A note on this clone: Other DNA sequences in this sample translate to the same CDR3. Written as DNA, the CDR3 is TGTGCCAGCAGTGCTGGGGCCCAAGAGACCCAGTACTTC. Its protein is CASSAGAQETQYF. The chain joins TRBV2 to TRBJ2-5; D possibly corresponds to TRBD1 (5 bases). Germline V gives CDR1 SNHLY, CDR2 FYNNEI. V was cut by 4 bases and J by 1 base, with 7 bases left in between. This CDR3 has 13 amino acids.

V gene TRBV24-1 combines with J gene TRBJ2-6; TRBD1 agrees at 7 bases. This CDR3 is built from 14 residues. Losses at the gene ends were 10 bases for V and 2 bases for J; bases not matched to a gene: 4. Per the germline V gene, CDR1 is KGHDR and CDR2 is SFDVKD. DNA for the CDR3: TGTGCCACAGATGACAGGGCTGGGGCCAACGTCCTGACTTTC. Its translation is CATDDRAGANVLTF.

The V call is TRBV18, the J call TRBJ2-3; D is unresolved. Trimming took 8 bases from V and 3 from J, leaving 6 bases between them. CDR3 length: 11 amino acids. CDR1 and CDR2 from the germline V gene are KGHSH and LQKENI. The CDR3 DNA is TGTGCCAGCAGGAGTACAGATACGCAGTATTTT. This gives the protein CASRSTDTQYF. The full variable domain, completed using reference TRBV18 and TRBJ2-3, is NAGVMQNPRHLVRRRGQEARLRCSPMKGHSHVYWYRQLPEEGLKFMVYLQKENIIDESGMPKERFSAEFPKEGPSILRIQQVVRGDSAAYFCASRSTDTQYFGPGTRLTVL.

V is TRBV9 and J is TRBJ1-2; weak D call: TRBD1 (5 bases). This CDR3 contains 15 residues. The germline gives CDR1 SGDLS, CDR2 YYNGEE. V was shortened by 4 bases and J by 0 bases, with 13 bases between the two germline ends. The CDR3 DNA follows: TGTGCCAGCAGCCTCGACAGTTCAGCTAACTATGGCTACACCTTC. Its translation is CASSLDSSANYGYTF.

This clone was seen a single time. CDR3: CASRGVDTGELFF. As DNA, the CDR3 is TGTGCCAGCAGAGGGGTGGACACCGGGGAGCTGTTTTTT. The V call is TRBV27, the J call TRBJ2-2; possible D gene TRBD1, 5 bases. The V end was cut by 6 bases, the J end by 3 bases, with 8 bases between. CDR1 and CDR2 (germline): MNHEY, SMNVEV (reference sequence). The CDR3 loop spans 13 amino acids.

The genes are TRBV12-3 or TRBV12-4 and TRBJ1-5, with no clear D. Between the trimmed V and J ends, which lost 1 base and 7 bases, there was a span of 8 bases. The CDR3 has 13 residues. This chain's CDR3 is CASSLVELQPQHF. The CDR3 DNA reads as TGTGCCAGCAGTTTAGTAGAGCTGCAGCCCCAGCATTTT.

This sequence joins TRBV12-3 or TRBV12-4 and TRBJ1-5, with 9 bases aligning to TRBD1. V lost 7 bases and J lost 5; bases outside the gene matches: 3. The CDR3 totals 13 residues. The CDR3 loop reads CASTRTGDQPQHF. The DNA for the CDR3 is TGTGCCAGCACCCGGACAGGGGATCAGCCCCAGCATTTT.

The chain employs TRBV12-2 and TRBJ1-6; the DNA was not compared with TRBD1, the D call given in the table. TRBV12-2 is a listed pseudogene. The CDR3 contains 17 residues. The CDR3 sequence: CASRSPGPGLYNSPLHF. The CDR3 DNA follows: TGTGCAAGTCGCTCTCCCGGTCCAGGGCTCTATAATTCACCCCTCCACTTT.

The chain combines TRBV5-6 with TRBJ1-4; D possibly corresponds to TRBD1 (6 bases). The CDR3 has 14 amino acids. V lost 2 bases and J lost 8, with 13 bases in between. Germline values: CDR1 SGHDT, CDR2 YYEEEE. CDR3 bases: TGTGCCAGCAGCTTACAGGGTGAGCAGGAAAAACTGTTTTTT. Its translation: CASSLQGEQEKLFF.

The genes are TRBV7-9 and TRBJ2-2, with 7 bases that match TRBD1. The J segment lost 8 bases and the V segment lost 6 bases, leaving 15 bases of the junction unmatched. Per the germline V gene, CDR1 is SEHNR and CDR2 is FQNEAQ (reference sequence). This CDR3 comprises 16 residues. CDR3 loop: CASRDQGVLSGGELFF. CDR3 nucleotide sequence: TGTGCCAGCAGGGACCAGGGGGTCCTAAGCGGAGGGGAGCTGTTTTTT. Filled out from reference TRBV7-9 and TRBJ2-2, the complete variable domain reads DTGVSQNPRHKITKRGQNVTFRCDPISEHNRLYWYRQTLGQGPEFLTYFQNEAQLEKSRLLSDRFSAERPKGSFSTLEIQRTEQGDSAMYLCASRDQGVLSGGELFFGEGSRLTVL.

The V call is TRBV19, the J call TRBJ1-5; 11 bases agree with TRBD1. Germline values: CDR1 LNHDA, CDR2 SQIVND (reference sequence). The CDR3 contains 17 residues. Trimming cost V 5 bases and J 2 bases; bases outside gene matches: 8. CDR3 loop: CASSPRTGGVGNQPQHF. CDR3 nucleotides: TGTGCCAGTAGTCCGAGGACAGGGGGCGTCGGCAATCAGCCCCAGCATTTT.

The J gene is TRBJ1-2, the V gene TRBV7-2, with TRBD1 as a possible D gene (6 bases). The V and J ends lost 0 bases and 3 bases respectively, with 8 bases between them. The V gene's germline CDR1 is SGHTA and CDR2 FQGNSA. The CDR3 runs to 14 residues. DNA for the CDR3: TGTGCCAGCAGCTTAGCCCCAGGGGACTATGGCTACACCTTC. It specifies CASSLAPGDYGYTF.

Written as DNA, the CDR3 is TGTGCCAGCAGCTTAGACCGGGGGGGTGGTCAGCCCCAGCATTTT. Amino acid sequence: CASSLDRGGGQPQHF. This rearrangement joins TRBV11-2 to TRBJ1-5; D might be TRBD1 (5 bases). From germline, CDR1 is SGHAT and CDR2 FQNNGV. There are 15 residues in the CDR3. V dropped 0 bases and J dropped 6 bases, with 12 bases sitting between them. Variable domain in full (rest from reference TRBV11-2 and TRBJ1-5): EAGVAQSPRYKIIEKRQSVAFWCNPISGHATLYWYQQILGQGPKLLIQFQNNGVVDDSQLPKDRFSAERLKGVDSTLKIQPAKLEDSAVYLCASSLDRGGGQPQHFGDGTRLSIL.

CDR3 amino acids: CASSSAAAGANVLTF. The DNA for the CDR3 is TGTGCCAGCAGCTCGGCGGCTGCTGGGGCCAACGTCCTGACTTTC. The rearrangement uses TRBV5-4 and TRBJ2-6; D is uncertain. Per the germline V gene, CDR1 is SGHNT and CDR2 is YYREEE (reference sequence). The length of the CDR3 is 15 residues. V was shortened by 3 bases and J by 2 bases, with 9 bases between the two germline ends.